This TCR beta chain is drawn from a study of control samples from healthy donors and cancer patients. Sequenced by immunoSEQ multiplex PCR; TCRdb stores in-frame clones only, minus some. The sample carries 90,000 to 130,000 clones, 88% recorded once. The receptor was derived from a woman in her fifties or sixties with lung cancer. The specimen sequenced was PBMCs.

CDR3 sequence (DNA): TGTGCCAGCAGTCGGGGACAGGGGATCTACAATGAGCAGTTCTTC. It specifies CASSRGQGIYNEQFF. V and J are TRBV28 and TRBJ2-1; 10 bases match TRBD1. V lost 5 bases to trimming and J lost 3 bases; unmatched junction nucleotides: 4. From germline, CDR1 is MDHEN and CDR2 SYDVKM. There are 15 residues in the CDR3. The full variable domain, with the rest looked up from reference TRBV28 and TRBJ2-1, is DVKVTQSSRYLVKRTGEKVFLECVQDMDHENMFWYRQDPGLGLRLIYFSYDVKMKEKGDIPEGYSVSREKKERFSLILESASTNQTSMYLCASSRGQGIYNEQFFGPGTRLTVL.